The T cell receptor beta chain under discussion was sequenced for a study of CD8+ T cells in alopecia areata. The V gene lost 6 bases and the J gene lost 1 base, with 10 bases spanning the gap. Germline V gene lookup returns CDR1 MNHDT and CDR2 YYDKIL. CDR3 length: 14 residues. This clone was counted ten times or more. Gene names follow the mouse nomenclature. The read gets to within 4 residues of the CDR3 end, and the germline J gene fills in the rest. It was cDNA, reverse transcribed from extracted RNA, that served as the sequencing template. TCRdb keeps only in-frame clones here, not all; method: immunoSEQ multiplex PCR. This sample has about 9,100 clones, each found more than once. Sorting of pooled cutaneous lymph node cells was based on CD4, CD8alpha, NKG2D, NKG2ACE and other markers.

The receptor comes from a C3H/HeJ mouse with alopecia areata. The MHC haplotype of the strain is H2-k. This chain joins TRBV17 and TRBJ2-1; perhaps TRBD1 as D (6 bases). Source material: CD8+ T cells sorted from a lymph node. CDR3 region: CASSGTRNYAEQFF. The CDR3 DNA, read in part, is TGTGCTAGCAGCGGGACAAGAAACTATGCT.